This T cell receptor beta chain emerged from a study of T cell responses to AZD1222 COVID-19 vaccine. CDR3 size: 14 residues. Germline V gives CDR1 LNHDA, CDR2 SQIVND (reference sequence). V lost 1 base and J lost 4, with 8 bases in between. Produced via immunoSEQ multiplex PCR; TCRdb's table is partial and in-frame only. Of tens of thousands of clones listed, 85% are singletons. The sequences come from peripheral blood, collected on day 0 of AZD1222 vaccination. This TCR derives from an adult in good health. The chain couples TRBV19 to TRBJ1-5; D remains ambiguous. The chain's CDR3 is CASSIGPINQPQHF. For the CDR3, the DNA is TGTGCCAGTAGTATAGGGCCGATTAATCAGCCCCAGCATTTT.